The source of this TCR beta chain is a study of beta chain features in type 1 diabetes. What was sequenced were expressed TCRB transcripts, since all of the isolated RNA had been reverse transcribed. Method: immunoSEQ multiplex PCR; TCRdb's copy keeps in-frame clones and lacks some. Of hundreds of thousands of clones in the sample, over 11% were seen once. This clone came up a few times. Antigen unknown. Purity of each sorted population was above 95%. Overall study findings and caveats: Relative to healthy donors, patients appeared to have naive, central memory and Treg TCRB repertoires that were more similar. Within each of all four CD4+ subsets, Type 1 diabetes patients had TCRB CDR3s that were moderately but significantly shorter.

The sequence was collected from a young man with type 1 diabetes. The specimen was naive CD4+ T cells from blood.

The CDR3 DNA reads TGCAGCGTTGAAGTGGCAGGGAATAATCAGCCCCAGCATTTT. It translates to CSVEVAGNNQPQHF. The chain has TRBV29-1 and TRBJ1-5; possible D gene TRBD1, 5 bases. Germline V gene sequence: CDR1 SQVTM, CDR2 ANQGSEA. Trimming shortened V by 1 base and J by 4 bases, and 11 bases separated the two germline ends. CDR3 length: 14 residues. The entire variable domain, with the rest obtained from reference TRBV29-1 and TRBJ1-5, is as follows: SAVISQKPSRDICQRGTSLTIQCQVDSQVTMMFWYRQQPGQSLTLIATANQGSEATYESGFVIDKFPISRPNLTFSTLTVSNMSPEDSSIYLCSVEVAGNNQPQHFGDGTRLSIL.